This T cell receptor (beta chain) was obtained from a study of cytomegalovirus exposure and HLA in healthy donors. General observations from the study: Earlier results showed most TCR beta V segments being productive about 87% or about 30% of the time.

Amplification used 60 Vbeta primers and 13 Jbeta primers. The assay was immunoSEQ multiplex PCR, and TCRdb's table has in-frame clones only and misses some. The listing contains approximately 61,000 clones. CDR3 length: 14 residues. Between the trimmed V and J ends, which lost 6 bases and 2 bases, there was a span of 11 bases. Germline loops: CDR1 MNHEY, CDR2 SVGAGI. Every donor was a healthy person donating bone marrow. Points on this clone: What it binds is unknown.

The clonotype originates from a young woman in good health and CMV-seronegative. The V and J genes are TRBV6-5 and TRBJ1-5; D remains unclear. The sample comprised PBMCs. This CDR3 reads CASRPTGGNQPQHF. The CDR3 DNA sequence: TGTGCCAGCAGGCCAACGGGTGGCAATCAGCCCCAGCATTTT.